Listed below are T cell receptor beta chains from one sample, sequenced in a study of shared clonotypes between healthy human individuals. Using immunoSEQ multiplex PCR, the repertoire was profiled, and TCRdb retains in-frame clones only, with some absent. The sample holds 300,000 or so clones, around 74% seen once. The sequenced sample was memory CD4+ T cells sorted from blood. The receptors originated from a man in his thirties or forties in good health. Each CDR3 is given with its conserved first and last residue. The D gene is left open where the match is weak. Part of the rows lack a size; the others show once, few, many or a class for expanded clones.

j_gene | len | v_gene | d_gene | abundance | CDR3nt | CDR3aa
TRBJ2-7 | 15 | TRBV10-3 | TRBD1 | . | TGTGCCATCAGAACCGACAGGGGAATTACATACGAGCAGTACTTC | CAIRTDRGITYEQYF
TRBJ2-7 | 14 | TRBV19 | . | . | TGTGCCAGTAGCCGGATGACGGATCCCTACGAGCAGTACTTC | CASSRMTDPYEQYF
TRBJ2-5 | 14 | TRBV11-2 | TRBD1 | few | TGTGCCAGCAGCACTAACGACAGGGAAGAGACCCAGTACTTC | CASSTNDREETQYF
TRBJ2-1 | 11 | TRBV7-2 | . | . | TGTGCCAGCTCCCTCCACAATGAGCAGTTCTTC | CASSLHNEQFF
TRBJ2-4 | 12 | TRBV2 | . | . | TGTGCCAGCAGTTCCACAGGGAACATTCAGTACTTC | CASSSTGNIQYF
TRBJ1-2 | 15 | TRBV6-1 | TRBD1 | few | TGTGCCAGCAGGACCAGGGACAGGGGGATCCATGGCTACACCTTC | CASRTRDRGIHGYTF
TRBJ2-5 | 18 | TRBV4-1 | TRBD2 | . | TGCGCCAGCAGCCAAGCGCCCGGGACTAGCGGGCTGTACGAGACCCAGTACTTC | CASSQAPGTSGLYETQYF
TRBJ2-3 | 14 | TRBV11-3 | . | . | TGTGCCAGCAGCTTAGATCCCAGCTCAGATACGCAGTATTTT | CASSLDPSSDTQYF
TRBJ2-3 | 12 | TRBV7-3 | TRBD1 | . | TGTGCCAGCAGCTCTGGACAGGGTCAGCAGTATTTT | CASSSGQGQQYF
TRBJ1-2 | 14 | TRBV5-1 | . | . | TGCGCCAGCAGCCCGACCCATGCTAACTATGGCTACACCTTC | CASSPTHANYGYTF
TRBJ2-6 | 14 | TRBV15 | . | . | TGTGCCACCGCAGAGATCTCTGGGGCCAACGTCCTGACTTTC | CATAEISGANVLTF
TRBJ2-7 | 15 | TRBV29-1 | TRBD2 | . | TGCAGCGTTGGAGGGTCGGCGGGAGCGAACTACGAGCAGTACTTC | CSVGGSAGANYEQYF
TRBJ2-7 | 18 | TRBV10-3 | . | . | TGTGCCATCAGTGTTGGTTCCTCCGGGGCAAAAAACTTCTACGAGCAGTACTTC | CAISVGSSGAKNFYEQYF
TRBJ1-4 | 12 | TRBV29-1 | . | . | TGCAGCGTTGCCAGGACGAATGAAAAACTGTTTTTT | CSVARTNEKLFF
TRBJ2-5 | 13 | TRBV5-1 | . | . | TGCGCCAGCAGCTTGGGGCAGAAAGAGACCCAGTACTTC | CASSLGQKETQYF
TRBJ1-3 | 16 | TRBV9 | . | . | TGTGCCAGCAGCGCAGATCTGACCGTGGCGGGAAACACCATATATTTT | CASSADLTVAGNTIYF
TRBJ2-1 | 14 | TRBV19 | TRBD2 | . | TGTGCCAGTACGTGGGGAGGGCCATACAATGAGCAGTTCTTC | CASTWGGPYNEQFF
TRBJ2-1 | 14 | TRBV5-1 | . | . | TGCGCCAGCAGCGGAGGGGACATCTACAATGAGCAGTTCTTC | CASSGGDIYNEQFF
TRBJ2-1 | 15 | TRBV9 | TRBD2 | . | TGTGCCAGCAGCGCTACTAGCGGACAATACAATGAGCAGTTCTTC | CASSATSGQYNEQFF
TRBJ2-1 | 16 | TRBV5-6 | . | . | TGTGCCAGCAGCCAGGACTTAGCGAGGATCCGCAATGAGCAGTTCTTC | CASSQDLARIRNEQFF
TRBJ2-7 | 12 | TRBV2 | . | . | TGTGCCAGCAGTGAAAGTTCCTACGAGCAGTACTTC | CASSESSYEQYF
TRBJ1-1 | 12 | TRBV6-1 | . | . | TGTGCCAGCAGTGAAACGAGTGCTGAAGCTTTCTTT | CASSETSAEAFF
TRBJ2-3 | 13 | TRBV10-3 | TRBD2 | . | TGTGCCATCAAAGGACTAGCGGCAGATACGCAGTATTTT | CAIKGLAADTQYF
TRBJ2-7 | 15 | TRBV6-1 | TRBD2 | . | TGTGCCAGCAAGGAGGCTAGCGGAACCTCCTACGAGCAGTACTTC | CASKEASGTSYEQYF
TRBJ1-2 | 16 | TRBV5-8 | TRBD1 | . | TGTGCCAGCAGCTTGTTTGGGACAGTGGATCGGCGAGGCTACACCTTC | CASSLFGTVDRRGYTF
TRBJ2-7 | 15 | TRBV7-2 | TRBD1 | . | TGTGCCAGCAGCTTAGCGGGACAGGGCAGGTACGAGCAGTACTTC | CASSLAGQGRYEQYF
TRBJ1-5 | 16 | TRBV5-6 | . | . | TGTGCCAGCAGCTGGAGGGGGGCCTTTAGCAATCAGCCCCAGCATTTT | CASSWRGAFSNQPQHF
TRBJ2-2 | 17 | TRBV9 | TRBD2 | few | TGTGCCAGCAGCCCTCGACTAGCGGCCTCAAACACCGGGGAGCTGTTTTTT | CASSPRLAASNTGELFF
TRBJ2-7 | 14 | TRBV4-3 | . | . | TGCGCCAGCAGCCAAGATTGGGGAGGTGGCGAGCAGTACTTC | CASSQDWGGGEQYF
TRBJ1-1 | 15 | TRBV11-2 | TRBD1 | . | TGTGCCAGCAGCTTAGGACAGGGGTTAAGGACTGAAGCTTTCTTT | CASSLGQGLRTEAFF
TRBJ1-2 | 12 | TRBV25-1 | . | . | TGTGCCAGCAGCCTCAGGGGAGATGGCTACACCTTC | CASSLRGDGYTF
TRBJ2-3 | 16 | TRBV5-6 | TRBD1 | . | TGTGCCAGCAGCTTGGACAGGGGGCATAACACAGATACGCAGTATTTT | CASSLDRGHNTDTQYF
TRBJ2-7 | 14 | TRBV6-1 | TRBD2 | . | TGTGCCAGCAGGCCTAGCGGGGGAACCTACGAGCAGTACTTC | CASRPSGGTYEQYF
TRBJ1-2 | 14 | TRBV14 | . | . | TGTGCCAGCAGTGCGACAGGACTGGGAGGAGGCTACACCTTC | CASSATGLGGGYTF
TRBJ2-2 | 17 | TRBV5-5 | TRBD1 | few | TGTGCCAGCAGCTTTGGGAGACGACAGGGGTACACCGGGGAGCTGTTTTTT | CASSFGRRQGYTGELFF
TRBJ2-1 | 11 | TRBV2 | . | . | TGTGCCAGCAGTCTAGACAATGAGCAGTTCTTC | CASSLDNEQFF
TRBJ2-3 | 12 | TRBV10-3 | . | many | TGTGCCATCGCAAGGGGAACGGATACGCAGTATTTT | CAIARGTDTQYF
TRBJ2-7 | 15 | TRBV2 | TRBD1 | . | TGTGCCAGCAACAGGGACAGGGTTGGGGCCTACGAGCAGTACTTC | CASNRDRVGAYEQYF
TRBJ2-7 | 12 | TRBV6-1 | . | . | TGTGCCAGCTTCTTGCAGGTCTACGAGCAGTACTTC | CASFLQVYEQYF
TRBJ2-1 | 21 | TRBV4-1 | TRBD1 | . | TGCGCCAGCAGCCAGGTGAGCCCCGGGACAGGGCGCCTGAGCTCCTACAATGAGCAGTTCTTC | CASSQVSPGTGRLSSYNEQFF
TRBJ1-2 | 14 | TRBV6-1 | . | few | TGTGCCAGCAGGCCAGGTCCTCGGGACTATGGCTACACCTTC | CASRPGPRDYGYTF
TRBJ2-1 | 14 | TRBV2 | . | . | TGTGCCAGCAGTGAAAGGGTAGCCTACAATGAGCAGTTCTTC | CASSERVAYNEQFF
TRBJ2-2 | 16 | TRBV7-9 | . | . | TGTGCCAGCAGACTAGACGCGGGACTCATCACCGGGGAGCTGTTTTTT | CASRLDAGLITGELFF
TRBJ2-5 | 16 | TRBV27 | TRBD2 | . | TGTGCCAGCATGTCGCTAGCGGGAGTGGAACAAGAGACCCAGTACTTC | CASMSLAGVEQETQYF
TRBJ1-4 | 17 | TRBV27 | . | . | TGTGCCAGCAGTTTATGGGCCAGACCTGCAACTAATGAAAAACTGTTTTTT | CASSLWARPATNEKLFF
TRBJ2-5 | 15 | TRBV6-6 | . | . | TGTGCCAGCAGAAACTCCGGCGGGCTAGCAGAGACCCAGTACTTC | CASRNSGGLAETQYF
TRBJ1-6 | 14 | TRBV5-6 | . | . | TGTGCCAGCAGCTTGGTTGTGGCAAGATCACCCCTCCACTTT | CASSLVVARSPLHF
TRBJ2-2 | 18 | TRBV14 | TRBD1 | few | TGTGCCAGCAGCCAAGCGACAGGGGGCCTGAAGAGGACCGGGGAGCTGTTTTTT | CASSQATGGLKRTGELFF
TRBJ1-1 | 14 | TRBV2 | . | . | TGTGCCAGCAGTGATCGACCCAGCCTGACTGAAGCTTTCTTT | CASSDRPSLTEAFF
TRBJ2-7 | 12 | TRBV6-6 | . | . | TGTGCCAGCAGTTCCCCCACCGGCGAGCAGTACTTC | CASSSPTGEQYF
TRBJ2-7 | 14 | TRBV15 | . | once | TGTGCCACCAGCAGGGGCCGCGGGGGCGACGAGCAGTACTTC | CATSRGRGGDEQYF
TRBJ1-3 | 17 | TRBV19 | TRBD1 | . | TGTGCCAGTAGTAGGGGACAGAGGAGCTTCTCTGGAAACACCATATATTTT | CASSRGQRSFSGNTIYF
TRBJ2-1 | 15 | TRBV28 | . | few | TGTGCCAGCAGCATTCGGGGGAGCTCCTACAATGAGCAGTTCTTC | CASSIRGSSYNEQFF
TRBJ2-1 | 10 | TRBV2 | . | . | TGTGCCAGAGACGGGACTCCGATGTTCTTC | CARDGTPMFF
TRBJ2-1 | 14 | TRBV6-6 | . | many | TGTGCCAGCACCCTGGGTAGCAGCTACAATGAGCAGTTCTTC | CASTLGSSYNEQFF
TRBJ2-3 | 16 | TRBV5-4 | . | . | TGTGCCAGCAGTAAACTAACGGAGTACCCGCCAGATACGCAGTATTTT | CASSKLTEYPPDTQYF
TRBJ2-2 | 16 | TRBV18 | . | few | TGTGCCAGCTCACCCCTTAGCATTTCGAACACCGGGGAGCTGTTTTTT | CASSPLSISNTGELFF
TRBJ2-7 | 15 | TRBV5-4 | TRBD1 | few | TGTGCCAGCAGCATCGGACAGGGAATGGACTACGAGCAGTACTTC | CASSIGQGMDYEQYF
TRBJ2-5 | 17 | TRBV7-2 | TRBD2 | many | TGTGCCAGCAGCTCGGGACTAGCGGGATGGCGGCAAGAGACCCAGTACTTC | CASSSGLAGWRQETQYF
TRBJ2-3 | 14 | TRBV18 | . | . | TGTGCCAGCTCACCTAACAGGTCCACAGATACGCAGTATTTT | CASSPNRSTDTQYF